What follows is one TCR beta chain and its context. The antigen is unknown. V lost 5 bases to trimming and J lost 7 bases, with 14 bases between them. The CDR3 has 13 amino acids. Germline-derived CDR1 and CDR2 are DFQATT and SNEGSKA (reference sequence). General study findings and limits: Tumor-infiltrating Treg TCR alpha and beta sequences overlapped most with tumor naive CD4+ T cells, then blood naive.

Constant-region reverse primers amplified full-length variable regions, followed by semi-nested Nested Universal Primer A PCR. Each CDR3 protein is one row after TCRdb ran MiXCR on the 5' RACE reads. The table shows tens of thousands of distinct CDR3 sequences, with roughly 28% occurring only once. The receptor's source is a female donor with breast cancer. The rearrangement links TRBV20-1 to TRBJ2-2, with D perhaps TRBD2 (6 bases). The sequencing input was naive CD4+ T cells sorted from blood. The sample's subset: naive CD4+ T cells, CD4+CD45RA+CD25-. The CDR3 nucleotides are TGCAGTGCTTCTACTAGCTCAGGCGGGGAGCTGTTTTTT. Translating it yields CSASTSSGGELFF.